This T cell receptor beta chain was profiled in a study of blood T cell repertoires in COVID-19. Turning to the study itself: PBMCs, B-cell-depleted T cells, or T cells provided the cDNA or gDNA that made up the material.

Germline V gene lookup returns CDR1 LNHDA and CDR2 SQIVND (reference sequence). V was cut by 5 bases and J by 4 bases, with 17 bases left in between. The CDR3 length is 15 residues. Authors' analysis steps: Amplification of reference gene primers provided the estimated nucleated cell counts. TCRdb's table, derived via immunoSEQ multiplex PCR, lists solely in-frame clones and lacks some. The V and J calls and clone size are taken from that table; D and trimming were inferred from the DNA. This table has about 370,000 clones, roughly 89% appearing once. The sample was peripheral blood. The TCR was taken from a man between 18 and 35 years old with active or convalescent COVID-19. This chain connects TRBV19 to TRBJ2-5, with D perhaps TRBD2 (5 bases). CDR3 nucleotide sequence: TGTGCCAGTAGTTACCGCGGGCCATGGGGAGAGACCCAGTACTTC. This codes for CASSYRGPWGETQYF.